This is a list of T cell receptor beta chains from one sample in a study of shared clonotypes between healthy human individuals. Sequencing used immunoSEQ multiplex PCR; TCRdb keeps in-frame clones, though not all of them. The repertoire includes about 92,000 clones, approximately 44% of them detected once, and less than 15% sits in the top ten. The sample consisted of PBMCs. The receptors here all came from a woman aged 40 to 50 in good health. Some clones in this sample may be carry-over from other donors' samples. Both conserved end residues are part of each CDR3. D genes are given only for firm matches. Only part of the rows carry a size: once, few, many, or a class if the clone is expanded.

abundance: NA
v_gene: TRBV28
d_gene: NA
j_gene: TRBJ2-2
CDR3nt: TGTGCCAGCAGTTTAACCGGGGAGCTGTTTTTT
CDR3aa: CASSLTGELFF

abundance: NA
v_gene: TRBV28
d_gene: NA
j_gene: TRBJ1-3
CDR3nt: TGTGCCAGCAGTTTGGGGGGCTTCTCCTCTGGAAACACCATATATTTT
CDR3aa: CASSLGGFSSGNTIYF

abundance: NA
v_gene: TRBV29-1
d_gene: NA
j_gene: TRBJ1-1
CDR3nt: TGCAGCGTTGATTTCAGGGGAACCGGCACTGAAGCTTTCTTT
CDR3aa: CSVDFRGTGTEAFF

abundance: NA
v_gene: TRBV30
d_gene: NA
j_gene: TRBJ1-2
CDR3nt: TGTGCCTGGATCAAGCGGGGGGCGTTTTGGGGCTACACCTTC
CDR3aa: CAWIKRGAFWGYTF

abundance: few
v_gene: TRBV29-1
d_gene: TRBD1
j_gene: TRBJ2-7
CDR3nt: TGCAGCGTTGAAAAACCGGGACAGGGATCCTCCTACGAGCAGTACTTC
CDR3aa: CSVEKPGQGSSYEQYF

abundance: NA
v_gene: TRBV11-2
d_gene: NA
j_gene: TRBJ2-4
CDR3nt: TGTGCCAGCAGCTTAAATGTGGAAAGCATTCAGTACTTC
CDR3aa: CASSLNVESIQYF

abundance: few
v_gene: TRBV30
d_gene: NA
j_gene: TRBJ1-5
CDR3nt: TGTGCCTGGGGAGACCCCGGTCAGCCCCAGCATTTT
CDR3aa: CAWGDPGQPQHF

abundance: NA
v_gene: TRBV9
d_gene: NA
j_gene: TRBJ1-3
CDR3nt: TGTGCCAGCAGCGACGGGAACTCTGGAAACACCATATATTTT
CDR3aa: CASSDGNSGNTIYF

abundance: many
v_gene: TRBV30
d_gene: NA
j_gene: TRBJ2-7
CDR3nt: TGTGCCTGGAGTGTGGGGGGCGAGCAGTACTTC
CDR3aa: CAWSVGGEQYF

abundance: NA
v_gene: TRBV7-2
d_gene: TRBD2
j_gene: TRBJ2-3
CDR3nt: TGTGCCAGCAGCCCAACTAGCGGAGCGAGCACAGATACGCAGTATTTT
CDR3aa: CASSPTSGASTDTQYF

abundance: NA
v_gene: TRBV7-8
d_gene: NA
j_gene: TRBJ1-4
CDR3nt: TGTGCCAGCAGCTTAGTAGGGCAGGGGAATGAAAAACTGTTTTTT
CDR3aa: CASSLVGQGNEKLFF

abundance: NA
v_gene: TRBV7-8
d_gene: NA
j_gene: TRBJ2-1
CDR3nt: TGTGCCAGCAGCTTACCCCGACGCGATGAGCAGTTCTTC
CDR3aa: CASSLPRRDEQFF

abundance: many
v_gene: TRBV2
d_gene: TRBD1
j_gene: TRBJ1-1
CDR3nt: TGTGCCAGCAGAAGACAGGGAGTGGGCACTGAAGCTTTCTTT
CDR3aa: CASRRQGVGTEAFF

abundance: NA
v_gene: TRBV4-2
d_gene: TRBD2
j_gene: TRBJ2-1
CDR3nt: TGTGCCAGCAGCCAAGGGCCGGGACTAGCGCCTTACAATGAGCAGTTCTTC
CDR3aa: CASSQGPGLAPYNEQFF

abundance: NA
v_gene: TRBV6-1
d_gene: NA
j_gene: TRBJ2-3
CDR3nt: TGTGCCAGCATCACCGGGACCATCGGTACGCAGTATTTT
CDR3aa: CASITGTIGTQYF

abundance: NA
v_gene: TRBV28
d_gene: NA
j_gene: TRBJ2-1
CDR3nt: TGTGCCAGCAGTCGAGCGGGTACGTCACACAATGAGCAGTTCTTC
CDR3aa: CASSRAGTSHNEQFF

abundance: many
v_gene: TRBV30
d_gene: NA
j_gene: TRBJ2-7
CDR3nt: TGTGCCTGGAGTATGCCGGCGGAGCCGTTTGCGTACTTC
CDR3aa: CAWSMPAEPFAYF

abundance: NA
v_gene: TRBV30
d_gene: TRBD2
j_gene: TRBJ2-3
CDR3nt: TGTGCCTGGGGTCTAGCGGGAAGTGATACGCAGTATTTT
CDR3aa: CAWGLAGSDTQYF

abundance: NA
v_gene: TRBV7-9
d_gene: NA
j_gene: TRBJ2-7
CDR3nt: TGTGCCAGCAGCCCCCGTCGTCTAGCCGGCGGCTACGAGCAGTACTTC
CDR3aa: CASSPRRLAGGYEQYF

abundance: NA
v_gene: TRBV11-3
d_gene: NA
j_gene: TRBJ1-1
CDR3nt: TGTGCCAGCAGCTTAGGTCGAGGGAACACTGAAGCTTTCTTT
CDR3aa: CASSLGRGNTEAFF

abundance: NA
v_gene: TRBV7-9
d_gene: NA
j_gene: TRBJ2-3
CDR3nt: TGTGCCAGCAGCTTAGCGAACACAGATACGCAGTATTTT
CDR3aa: CASSLANTDTQYF

abundance: few
v_gene: TRBV7-3
d_gene: TRBD1
j_gene: TRBJ2-5
CDR3nt: TGTGCCAGCAGCTTAAGTGGGTCCGGACAGGGTGTGGAGACCCAGTACTTC
CDR3aa: CASSLSGSGQGVETQYF

abundance: once
v_gene: TRBV6-1
d_gene: TRBD2
j_gene: TRBJ2-1
CDR3nt: TGTGCCAGCAGTGGGCTAGCGGGAGCTGGGTCCGGCAATGAGCAGTTCTTC
CDR3aa: CASSGLAGAGSGNEQFF

abundance: many
v_gene: TRBV6-4
d_gene: NA
j_gene: TRBJ2-1
CDR3nt: TGTGCCAGCAGTGAGGAGGGATCAGGGTACAATGAGCAGTTCTTC
CDR3aa: CASSEEGSGYNEQFF

abundance: many
v_gene: TRBV28
d_gene: NA
j_gene: TRBJ1-2
CDR3nt: TGTGCCAGCAAATCTCTGAGCTATGGCTACACCTTC
CDR3aa: CASKSLSYGYTF

abundance: many
v_gene: TRBV2
d_gene: TRBD2
j_gene: TRBJ2-5
CDR3nt: TGTGCCAGCACTGCGGGAGTAATGGAGACCCAGTACTTC
CDR3aa: CASTAGVMETQYF

abundance: NA
v_gene: TRBV29-1
d_gene: NA
j_gene: TRBJ2-7
CDR3nt: TGCAGCGTCCAGTTCCCCGACTTTTACGAGCAGTACTTC
CDR3aa: CSVQFPDFYEQYF

abundance: NA
v_gene: TRBV29-1
d_gene: TRBD2
j_gene: TRBJ2-7
CDR3nt: TGCAGCGCCCTAGCGGGAGGGCCAATGCACGAGCAGTACTTC
CDR3aa: CSALAGGPMHEQYF

abundance: NA
v_gene: TRBV27
d_gene: NA
j_gene: TRBJ2-1
CDR3nt: TGTGCCAGCAGTACCTATTCGGGAAACTCCTACAATGAGCAGTTCTTC
CDR3aa: CASSTYSGNSYNEQFF